This T cell receptor (beta chain) appears in the sequencing data of a study of beta chain features in type 1 diabetes. The study's findings and limits: In all four CD4+ subsets, TCRB CDR3 length was significantly, moderately reduced in type 1 diabetes.

Expressed TCRB transcripts were sequenced because the isolated RNA had all been reverse transcribed beforehand. TCRdb's table, derived via immunoSEQ multiplex PCR, lists solely in-frame clones and lacks some. The data contain about 260,000 clones, about 24% of them singletons. Concerning this clone: As yet, its antigen is unknown.

Sorting based on CD45RO/CCR7/CD25/CD127/CD95/CD27 separated CD4+ naive, central memory, regulatory and stem cell-like memory cells. Germline CDR1 and CDR2: SGHRS and YFSETQ. The V and J ends lost 3 bases and 5 bases respectively, with 9 bases between them. The CDR3 contains 12 residues. The chain has TRBV5-1 and TRBJ2-7, with D unresolved. The sequencing sample was made of naive CD4+ T cells from blood. This receptor was taken from a woman aged 30 to 39 with type 1 diabetes. Here the CDR3 reads CASSSTMDEQYF. CDR3 sequence (DNA): TGCGCCAGCAGCTCTACCATGGACGAGCAGTACTTC.